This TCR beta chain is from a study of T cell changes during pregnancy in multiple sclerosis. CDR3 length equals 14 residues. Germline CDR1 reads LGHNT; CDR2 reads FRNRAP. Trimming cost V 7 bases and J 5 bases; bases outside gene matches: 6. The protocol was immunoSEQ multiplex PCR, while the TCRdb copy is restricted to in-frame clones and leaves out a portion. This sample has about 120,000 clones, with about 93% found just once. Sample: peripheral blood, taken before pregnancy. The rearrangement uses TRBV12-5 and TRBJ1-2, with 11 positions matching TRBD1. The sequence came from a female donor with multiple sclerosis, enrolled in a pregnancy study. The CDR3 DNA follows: TGTGCTAGTGCCGGGACAGGGGGTTTTTATGGCTACACCTTC. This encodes CASAGTGGFYGYTF.